This paragraph covers one TCR beta chain sequence. Germline V gene data show CDR1 as LNHNV and CDR2 as YYDKDF (reference sequence). With 0 bases removed from V and 7 bases from J, the gap between germline ends came to 13 bases. This CDR3 has 15 residues. Repertoires were generated with immunoSEQ multiplex PCR, while TCRdb's copy carries only in-frame clones and drops some. The sample yields roughly 500,000 clones, approximately 88% seen once. The data originate from a study of blood T cell repertoires in COVID-19. At the level of the study: Material from acute and convalescent COVID-19 was sourced from the United States, Italy and Spain.

This clonotype originated in a woman between 35 and 50 years old who had recovered from COVID-19. Sequenced: PBMCs or T cells enriched from blood (not recorded which). The rearrangement uses TRBV15 and TRBJ1-5, with D hard to call. The chain's CDR3 is CATSRDKSSSQPQHF. DNA of the CDR3: TGTGCCACCAGCAGAGATAAGAGTTCGTCCCAGCCCCAGCATTTT.